These T cell receptor beta chains were read from a single sample in a study of blood T cell repertoires in COVID-19. Only in-frame clones appear in the TCRdb table, and some are missing; sequencing was by immunoSEQ multiplex PCR. Here the sample spans 160,000 or so clones, just under 80% being singletons. Sequenced sample: peripheral blood. These receptors all come from a man between 65 and 79 years old with active or convalescent COVID-19. Both conserved end residues are part of each CDR3. Each record gives: V gene, J gene, clone size, CDR3 length, D gene, CDR3 protein, CDR3 DNA. The D gene is left open where the match is weak. For some rows the clone size is stated as once, few or many, or as a class when expanded; others skip it.

TRBV7-9	TRBJ2-1	few	15	NA	CASSVQGVGYNEQFF	TGTGCCAGCAGCGTACAGGGAGTGGGCTACAATGAGCAGTTCTTC
TRBV6-1	TRBJ1-1	NA	14	NA	CASSEYRGNTEAFF	TGTGCCAGCAGTGAATATAGGGGGAACACTGAAGCTTTCTTT
TRBV5-1	TRBJ1-5	once	13	NA	CASREGGNQPQHF	TGCGCCAGCAGAGAGGGGGGCAATCAGCCCCAGCATTTT
TRBV30	TRBJ1-5	NA	15	NA	CAWSVHGVSNQPQHF	TGTGCCTGGAGTGTACACGGGGTCAGCAATCAGCCCCAGCATTTT
TRBV19	TRBJ2-7	NA	16	NA	CASSRGRRGNTYEQYF	TGTGCCAGTAGTCGAGGGAGACGGGGGAATACCTACGAGCAGTACTTC
TRBV7-2	TRBJ2-5	NA	14	TRBD1	CASSLEQGEETQYF	TGTGCCAGCAGCTTAGAGCAGGGGGAAGAGACCCAGTACTTC
TRBV7-3	TRBJ1-1	NA	12	NA	CASSLFRTEAFF	TGTGCCAGCAGCTTGTTCCGGACTGAAGCTTTCTTT
TRBV18	TRBJ2-1	NA	16	NA	CASSPRGDPIDNEQFF	TGTGCCAGCTCACCACGCGGGGACCCTATTGACAATGAGCAGTTCTTC
TRBV14	TRBJ1-2	NA	12	NA	CASSQGRGGYTF	TGTGCCAGCAGCCAAGGTCGGGGTGGCTACACCTTC
TRBV7-9	TRBJ1-5	NA	16	TRBD1	CASSLTGTGGYQPQHF	TGTGCCAGCAGCTTAACCGGGACAGGGGGTTATCAGCCCCAGCATTTT
TRBV3-1/TRBV3-2	TRBJ2-4	NA	13	NA	CASSQPGVSIQYF	TGTGCCAGCAGCCAGCCAGGGGTTTCTATTCAGTACTTC
TRBV18	TRBJ2-7	few	16	TRBD1	CASSPTGVGGETEQYF	TGTGCCAGCTCACCGACAGGGGTGGGGGGCGAAACCGAGCAGTACTTC
TRBV18	TRBJ1-4	NA	14	NA	CASSLAGNNEKLFF	TGTGCCAGCTCACTGGCGGGAAATAATGAAAAACTGTTTTTT
TRBV25-1	TRBJ2-2	NA	14	NA	CASRAGPGSGELFF	TGTGCCAGCAGGGCCGGACCCGGGAGCGGGGAGCTGTTTTTT
TRBV11-2	TRBJ1-1	NA	14	NA	CASSLVQGETEAFF	TGTGCCAGCAGCTTAGTACAGGGCGAGACTGAAGCTTTCTTT
TRBV3-1/TRBV3-2	TRBJ2-3	NA	15	NA	CASSSRLTGTDTQYF	TGTGCCAGCAGCTCCCGACTGACTGGCACAGATACGCAGTATTTT
TRBV28	TRBJ2-7	NA	14	TRBD1	CASSKRLNRGEQYF	TGTGCCAGCAGCAAACGATTAAACAGGGGGGAGCAGTACTTC
TRBV5-4	TRBJ2-3	NA	16	TRBD1	CASSLELQGAQDTQYF	TGTGCCAGCAGCTTGGAGCTGCAGGGGGCGCAGGATACGCAGTATTTT
TRBV30	TRBJ2-7	NA	13	NA	CAWSPGKNYEQYF	TGTGCCTGGAGTCCGGGTAAAAACTACGAGCAGTACTTC
TRBV2	TRBJ1-2	NA	13	TRBD1	CASREDRSGGYTF	TGTGCCAGCAGGGAGGACAGGTCGGGCGGCTACACCTTC
TRBV7-9	TRBJ1-1	NA	17	NA	CASSLVGGPGVNTEAFF	TGTGCCAGCAGCTTAGTCGGGGGGCCAGGAGTCAACACTGAAGCTTTCTTT
TRBV5-5	TRBJ2-3	once	15	NA	CASSPEGWEADTQYF	TGTGCCAGCAGCCCAGAGGGGTGGGAGGCAGATACGCAGTATTTT
TRBV6-4	TRBJ2-3	NA	13	NA	CASSDSGSYTQYF	TGTGCCAGCAGTGACTCCGGGAGCTATACGCAGTATTTT
TRBV12-5	TRBJ1-4	NA	14	NA	CASGLMEGREKLFF	TGTGCTAGTGGTTTGATGGAAGGGAGGGAAAAACTGTTTTTT
TRBV24-1	TRBJ1-1	NA	15	TRBD1	CATSDSRQGNTEAFF	TGTGCCACCAGTGATTCACGACAGGGGAACACTGAAGCTTTCTTT
TRBV5-4	TRBJ2-1	NA	17	TRBD2	CASSPPGRRGGRNEQFF	TGTGCCAGCAGCCCCCCCGGGAGGCGGGGGGGTAGGAATGAGCAGTTCTTC
TRBV6-2/TRBV6-3	TRBJ2-5	NA	17	TRBD2	CASSYHVTRGNQETQYF	TGTGCCAGCAGTTACCATGTCACGCGGGGGAACCAAGAGACCCAGTACTTC
TRBV18	TRBJ1-1	NA	14	NA	CASSTRTRVTEAFF	TGTGCCAGCTCAACACGGACACGGGTAACTGAAGCTTTCTTT
TRBV29-1	TRBJ1-2	NA	13	NA	CSVERQLSYGYTF	TGCAGCGTTGAAAGACAGTTGTCTTATGGCTACACCTTC
TRBV6-2/TRBV6-3	TRBJ2-2	NA	13	NA	CASSYLSGGELFF	TGTGCCAGCAGTTACTTGTCCGGGGGGGAGCTGTTTTTT
TRBV4-2	TRBJ2-1	NA	18	TRBD2	CASSQEGIAGSSYNEQFF	TGTGCCAGCAGCCAAGAGGGTATAGCGGGGAGCTCCTACAATGAGCAGTTCTTC
TRBV2	TRBJ1-1	NA	15	NA	CATRDTRRGNTEAFF	TGTGCCACCCGGGACACCAGAAGGGGAAACACTGAAGCTTTCTTT
TRBV30	TRBJ2-5	NA	17	NA	CAWSVGGSTKIKETQYF	TGTGCCTGGAGTGTAGGGGGTAGCACCAAGATTAAAGAGACCCAGTACTTC
TRBV10-3	TRBJ1-1	NA	14	NA	CAISGYGGRGEAFF	TGTGCCATCAGTGGCTATGGGGGCAGGGGCGAAGCTTTCTTT
TRBV19	TRBJ1-1	once	15	NA	CASSLRRSGNTEAFF	TGTGCCAGTAGCCTCAGACGCTCGGGAAACACTGAAGCTTTCTTT
TRBV5-1	TRBJ1-1	many	15	TRBD1	CASSLGQVMNTEAFF	TGCGCCAGCAGCCTAGGACAGGTCATGAACACTGAAGCTTTCTTT
TRBV3-1/TRBV3-2	TRBJ1-2	NA	14	NA	CASSQGGSFYGYTF	TGTGCCAGCAGCCAAGGAGGGAGTTTCTATGGCTACACCTTC
TRBV5-1	TRBJ1-4	few	14	NA	CASSSGTTNEKLFF	TGCGCCAGCAGCTCCGGGACAACTAATGAAAAACTGTTTTTT
TRBV29-1	TRBJ2-1	NA	14	TRBD1	CSVRAGQGCREQFF	TGCAGCGTCCGAGCGGGACAGGGTTGTCGTGAGCAGTTCTTC
TRBV19	TRBJ2-2	NA	15	TRBD1	CASSIGTGGTGELFF	TGTGCCAGTAGTATCGGGACAGGGGGCACCGGGGAGCTGTTTTTT
TRBV6-1	TRBJ1-5	once	15	NA	CASSELITGIQPQHF	TGTGCCAGCAGTGAACTGATAACAGGGATCCAGCCCCAGCATTTT
TRBV21-1	TRBJ1-5	NA	15	NA	CASSNEEYSNQPQHF	TGTGCCAGCAGCAACGAAGAGTATAGCAATCAGCCCCAGCATTTT
TRBV5-4	TRBJ1-2	NA	15	NA	CASSLGGGVNYGYTF	TGTGCCAGCAGCTTGGGGGGAGGGGTCAACTATGGCTACACCTTC
TRBV5-6	TRBJ2-5	NA	14	NA	CASSPTGFQETQYF	TGTGCCAGCAGTCCCACAGGATTCCAAGAGACCCAGTACTTC
TRBV6-4	TRBJ1-5	once	11	NA	CASSPNQPQHF	TGTGCCAGCAGCCCTAATCAGCCCCAGCATTTT